These T cell receptor beta chains were read from a single sample in a study of vaccination and CD4 T cells after COVID-19. TCRdb reprocessed the PCR reads with MiXCR, giving one entry per CDR3 protein. In the table there are 12,000 or so distinct CDR3 sequences, 44% of which are singletons. Their target antigens are unknown. Sequencing input: CD4+ T cells from blood, cultured in vitro. The source is a human donor who had recovered from COVID-19. Both conserved end residues are part of each CDR3. D genes are given only for firm matches. The size field is filled for only some rows; it gives once, few, many or a size class.

abundance,len,v_gene,j_gene,d_gene,CDR3aa,CDR3nt
.,12,TRBV19,TRBJ2-3,.,CASSIWDGTQYF,TGTGCCAGTAGTATTTGGGACGGTACGCAGTATTTT
.,15,TRBV20-1,TRBJ2-7,.,CSARVGRGRTYEQYF,TGCAGTGCTAGAGTAGGTAGGGGACGTACCTACGAGCAGTACTTC
.,14,TRBV5-5,TRBJ2-1,.,CANSLDPGYNEQFF,TGTGCCAACAGCTTGGATCCGGGATACAATGAGCAGTTCTTC
.,15,TRBV6-4,TRBJ2-2,.,CASSPMAVNTGELFF,TGTGCCAGCAGTCCGATGGCAGTTAACACCGGGGAGCTGTTTTTT
.,13,TRBV27,TRBJ2-3,.,CASSTGRRDTQYF,TGTGCCAGCAGTACCGGGAGAAGGGATACGCAGTATTTT
.,19,TRBV27,TRBJ1-2,TRBD1,CASSLKAPGQGATNYGYTF,TGTGCCAGCAGTTTGAAAGCGCCCGGACAGGGGGCAACAAACTATGGCTACACCTTC
.,16,TRBV7-8,TRBJ1-6,TRBD1,CASSLDRGFQDSPLHF,TGTGCCAGCAGCCTAGACAGGGGGTTCCAGGATTCACCCCTCCACTTT
.,16,TRBV7-3,TRBJ2-1,.,CASSLIVQPGGQWQFF,TGTGCCAGCAGCTTAATCGTCCAGCCCGGCGGCCAGTGGCAGTTCTTC
.,15,TRBV6-2/TRBV6-3,TRBJ1-5,TRBD1,CASRDREGSNQPQHF,TGTGCCAGCAGGGACAGGGAGGGTAGCAATCAGCCCCAGCATTTT
.,14,TRBV15,TRBJ1-2,.,CATSRVTGNYGYTF,TGTGCCACCAGCAGAGTCACAGGGAACTATGGCTACACCTTC
few,14,TRBV9,TRBJ1-1,.,CASSVSVRNTEAFF,TGTGCCAGCAGCGTATCTGTCAGAAACACTGAAGCTTTCTTT
few,13,TRBV20-1,TRBJ2-2,TRBD1,CSAPGQGTGELFF,TGCAGTGCTCCCGGACAGGGCACCGGGGAGCTGTTTTTT
.,14,TRBV6-1,TRBJ1-5,TRBD1,CASRKTGDNQPQHF,TGTGCCAGCAGAAAGACAGGGGACAATCAGCCCCAGCATTTT
.,16,TRBV5-4,TRBJ2-1,TRBD2,CASSLRRLAGYNEQFF,TGTGCCAGCAGCTTGCGTAGACTAGCGGGATACAATGAGCAGTTCTTC
.,13,TRBV7-2,TRBJ1-1,.,CASSLSMNTEAFF,TGTGCCAGCAGCTTATCCATGAACACTGAAGCTTTCTTT
.,14,TRBV10-3,TRBJ1-2,TRBD1,CAISEQTGSYGYTF,TGTGCCATCAGTGAACAGACAGGGTCCTATGGCTACACCTTC
.,16,TRBV19,TRBJ1-1,.,CASSPRTGRMNTEAFF,TGTGCCAGTAGTCCTCGTACAGGGAGAATGAACACTGAAGCTTTCTTT
few,13,TRBV6-1,TRBJ1-2,.,CASSGDKNYGYTF,TGTGCCAGCAGTGGGGACAAAAACTATGGCTACACCTTC
medium-sized,15,TRBV4-2,TRBJ1-1,TRBD1,CASSNRDRGETEAFF,TGTGCCAGCAGCAACCGGGACAGGGGCGAAACTGAAGCTTTCTTT
.,13,TRBV6-1,TRBJ2-1,TRBD1,CASRRQGTNEQFF,TGTGCCAGCCGAAGACAGGGAACCAATGAGCAGTTCTTC
few,12,TRBV20-1,TRBJ1-2,.,CSASRDPNGYTF,TGCAGTGCTAGTAGGGATCCGAATGGCTACACCTTC
.,11,TRBV12-3/TRBV12-4,TRBJ2-2,.,CASTETGELFF,TGTGCCAGCACCGAAACCGGGGAGCTGTTTTTT
.,13,TRBV10-3,TRBJ2-7,TRBD1,CAVQGAQDYEQYF,TGTGCCGTCCAGGGGGCCCAAGATTACGAGCAGTACTTC
few,13,TRBV2,TRBJ1-2,TRBD1,CASGLQGETGYTF,TGTGCCAGCGGACTCCAGGGGGAAACGGGCTACACCTTC
.,17,TRBV6-5,TRBJ1-1,.,CASSYGLALGGHTEAFF,TGTGCCAGCAGTTACGGCTTAGCGTTAGGGGGGCACACTGAAGCTTTCTTT
.,14,TRBV9,TRBJ1-2,.,CASSVVGNVNGYTF,TGTGCCAGCAGCGTAGTCGGTAACGTGAATGGCTACACCTTC
.,16,TRBV12-3/TRBV12-4,TRBJ1-2,TRBD1,CASRAGTGPGYYGYTF,TGTGCCAGCAGGGCCGGGACAGGGCCAGGGTACTATGGCTACACCTTC
few,15,TRBV27,TRBJ2-1,.,CASSFQGGIYNEQFF,TGTGCCAGCAGTTTTCAGGGGGGGATCTACAATGAGCAGTTCTTC
.,14,TRBV27,TRBJ1-2,.,CASSSRNSPYGYTF,TGTGCCAGCAGTTCCCGCAACTCACCCTATGGCTACACCTTC
few,15,TRBV12-3/TRBV12-4,TRBJ1-5,TRBD1,CASSPGQDSNQPQHF,TGTGCCAGCAGTCCTGGACAGGATAGCAATCAGCCCCAGCATTTT
.,16,TRBV7-8,TRBJ2-5,TRBD2,CASSPRGLAGVETQYF,TGTGCCAGCAGCCCTAGAGGACTAGCGGGGGTTGAGACCCAGTACTTC
.,13,TRBV6-1,TRBJ1-2,.,CASSAGYFYGYTF,TGTGCCAGCAGTGCGGGTTACTTCTATGGCTACACCTTC
.,15,TRBV28,TRBJ2-6,.,CASSLRSSGANVLTF,TGTGCCAGCAGTTTAAGGAGCTCTGGGGCCAACGTCCTGACTTTC
.,14,TRBV6-1,TRBJ1-1,.,CASSLVPGDTEAFF,TGTGCCAGCAGTCTGGTTCCGGGGGACACTGAAGCTTTCTTT
.,14,TRBV5-1,TRBJ2-7,TRBD1,CASSLGDRGGEQYF,TGCGCCAGCAGCTTGGGGGACAGGGGGGGCGAGCAGTACTTC
few,13,TRBV7-9,TRBJ1-2,TRBD1,CASNRGFTDGYTF,TGTGCCAGCAACAGGGGCTTCACCGATGGCTACACCTTC
medium-sized,13,TRBV7-2,TRBJ1-5,.,CASSVQGGQPQHF,TGTGCCAGCAGCGTTCAGGGTGGTCAGCCCCAGCATTTT
.,15,TRBV6-2/TRBV6-3,TRBJ2-7,TRBD2,CASRSREGQFSEQYF,TGTGCCAGCAGATCACGGGAGGGCCAGTTTTCCGAGCAGTACTTC
.,18,TRBV27,TRBJ1-6,TRBD1,CASFPGQGLSSYNSPLHF,TGTGCCAGCTTTCCGGGACAGGGGTTAAGCTCCTATAATTCACCCCTCCACTTT
.,14,TRBV28,TRBJ1-5,.,CASSLIQGGQPQHF,TGTGCCAGCAGTTTAATCCAGGGTGGCCAGCCCCAGCATTTT
few,15,TRBV5-4,TRBJ1-2,TRBD1,CASSPMGQVNYGYTF,TGTGCCAGCAGCCCTATGGGACAGGTTAACTATGGCTACACCTTC
.,14,TRBV24-1,TRBJ2-1,TRBD2,CATSGTSGYNEQFF,TGTGCCACCAGTGGTACTAGCGGTTACAATGAGCAGTTCTTC
.,13,TRBV19,TRBJ1-1,TRBD1,CASSHRGYAEAFF,TGTGCCAGTAGCCACAGGGGTTACGCTGAAGCTTTCTTT
.,16,TRBV27,TRBJ1-1,TRBD1,CASRPGDRGRNTEAFF,TGTGCCAGCAGGCCCGGGGACAGGGGAAGGAACACTGAAGCTTTCTTT
few,14,TRBV7-9,TRBJ2-1,.,CASSLERRYNEQFF,TGTGCCAGCAGCTTAGAACGGAGATACAATGAGCAGTTCTTC
few,15,TRBV11-2,TRBJ1-5,.,CASSERGGPNQPQHF,TGTGCCAGCAGCGAGCGGGGGGGGCCCAATCAGCCCCAGCATTTT
few,14,TRBV19,TRBJ1-2,.,CASSIGQGGYGYTF,TGTGCCAGTAGTATAGGCCAGGGAGGCTATGGCTACACCTTC
.,16,TRBV5-4,TRBJ2-1,TRBD2,CASSNSGTSGRGEQFF,TGTGCCAGCAGCAACTCCGGGACTAGCGGGAGAGGTGAGCAGTTCTTC
.,13,TRBV7-2,TRBJ1-1,TRBD1,CASSPDRDTEAFF,TGTGCCAGCAGCCCGGACAGGGACACTGAAGCTTTCTTT
few,13,TRBV24-1,TRBJ1-2,.,CATSGGGGYGYTF,TGTGCCACCAGTGGCGGAGGTGGATATGGCTACACCTTC
few,13,TRBV14,TRBJ1-1,.,CASSRPTGTEAFF,TGTGCCAGCAGCCGACCTACAGGCACTGAAGCTTTCTTT
few,13,TRBV19,TRBJ1-5,TRBD1,CASRGQFNQPQHF,TGTGCCAGTAGGGGACAGTTCAATCAGCCCCAGCATTTT
.,11,TRBV19,TRBJ1-2,.,CASSGLRMHTF,TGTGCCAGTAGTGGGCTACGGATGCACACCTTC
.,13,TRBV20-1,TRBJ2-5,TRBD1,CSANGQGKKTQYF,TGCAGTGCAAACGGACAGGGGAAAAAGACCCAGTACTTC
.,15,TRBV10-1,TRBJ1-3,.,CASSGQSSSGNTIYF,TGCGCCAGCAGTGGACAGAGCTCCTCTGGAAACACCATATATTTT
.,16,TRBV6-1,TRBJ2-2,TRBD2,CASRSFGGSLGGELFF,TGTGCCAGCAGATCCTTTGGCGGGAGCTTAGGCGGGGAGCTGTTTTTT
.,11,TRBV20-1,TRBJ2-4,.,CSANYGDIQYF,TGCAGTGCGAATTACGGTGACATTCAGTACTTC